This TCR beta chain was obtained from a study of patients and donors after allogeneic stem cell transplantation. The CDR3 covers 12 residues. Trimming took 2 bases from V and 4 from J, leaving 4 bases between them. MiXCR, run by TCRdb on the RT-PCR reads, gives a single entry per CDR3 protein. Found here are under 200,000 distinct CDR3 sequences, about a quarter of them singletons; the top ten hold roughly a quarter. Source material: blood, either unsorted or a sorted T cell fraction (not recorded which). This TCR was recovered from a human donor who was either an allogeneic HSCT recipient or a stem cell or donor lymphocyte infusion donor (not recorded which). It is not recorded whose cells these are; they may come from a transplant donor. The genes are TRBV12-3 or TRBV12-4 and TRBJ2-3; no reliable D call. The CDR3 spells CASSLLADTQYF. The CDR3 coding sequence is TGTGCCAGCAGTTTACTGGCAGATACGCAGTATTTT.